This T cell receptor beta chain was recovered during a study of CD8 T cells in Susac syndrome. Trimming took off 7 bases at V and 2 bases at J, with 24 bases between the two ends. Germline CDR1 reads MNHEY; CDR2 reads SMNVEV (reference sequence). This CDR3 has 19 residues. cDNA came from 0.5 to 1 ug RNA primed by random hexamers. TCRdb reprocessed the immunoSEQ multiplex PCR reads via MiXCR and lists one record per CDR3 protein. In the table there are 200,000 or so distinct CDR3 sequences, approximately 95% of which are singletons. This chain connects TRBV27 to TRBJ2-6; D is perhaps TRBD1 or TRBD2 (6 bases each). Specimen: CD4+ T cells from PBMCs. This TCR was sampled from a human donor with Susac syndrome. CDR3 residues: CASTQLTVPGAPGANVLTF. In nucleotides, the CDR3 is TGTGCCAGCACCCAATTAACAGTCCCGGGGGCGCCTGGGGCCAACGTCCTGACTTTC.